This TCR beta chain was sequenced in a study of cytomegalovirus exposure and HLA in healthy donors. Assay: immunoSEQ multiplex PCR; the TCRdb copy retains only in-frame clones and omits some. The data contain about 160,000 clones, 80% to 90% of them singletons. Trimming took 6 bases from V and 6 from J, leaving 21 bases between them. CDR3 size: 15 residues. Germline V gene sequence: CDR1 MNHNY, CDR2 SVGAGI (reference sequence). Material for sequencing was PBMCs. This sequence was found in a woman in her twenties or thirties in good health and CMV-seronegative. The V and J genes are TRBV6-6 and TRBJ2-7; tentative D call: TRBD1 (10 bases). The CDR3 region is CASSSAGGQGREQYF. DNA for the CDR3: TGTGCCAGCAGCTCAGCGGGGGGACAGGGGCGCGAGCAGTACTTC.